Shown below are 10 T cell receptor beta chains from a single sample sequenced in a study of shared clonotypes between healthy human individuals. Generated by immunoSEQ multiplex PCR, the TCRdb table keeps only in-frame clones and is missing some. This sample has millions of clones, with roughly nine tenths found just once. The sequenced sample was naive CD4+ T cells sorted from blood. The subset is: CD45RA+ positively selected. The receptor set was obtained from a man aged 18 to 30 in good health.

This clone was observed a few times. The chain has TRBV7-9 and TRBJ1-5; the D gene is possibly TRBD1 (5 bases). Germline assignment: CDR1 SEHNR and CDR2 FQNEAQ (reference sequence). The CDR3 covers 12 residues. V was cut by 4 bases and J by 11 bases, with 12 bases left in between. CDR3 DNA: TGTGCCAGCAGCTCGCTCGGGACCACCCAGCATTTT. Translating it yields CASSSLGTTQHF.

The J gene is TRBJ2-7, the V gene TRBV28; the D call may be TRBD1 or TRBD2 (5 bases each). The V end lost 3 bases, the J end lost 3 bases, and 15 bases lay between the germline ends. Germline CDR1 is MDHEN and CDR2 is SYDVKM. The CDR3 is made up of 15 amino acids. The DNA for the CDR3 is TGTGCCAGCAGTTTCGCATCTTGGGGGAGCTACGAGCAGTACTTC. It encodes CASSFASWGSYEQYF.

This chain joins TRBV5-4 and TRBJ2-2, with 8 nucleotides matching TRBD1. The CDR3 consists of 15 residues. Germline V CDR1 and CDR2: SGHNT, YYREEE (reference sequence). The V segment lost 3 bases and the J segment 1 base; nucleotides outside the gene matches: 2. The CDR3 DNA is TGTGCCAGCAGCTGGACAGGGCGGAACACCGGGGAGCTGTTTTTT. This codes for CASSWTGRNTGELFF.

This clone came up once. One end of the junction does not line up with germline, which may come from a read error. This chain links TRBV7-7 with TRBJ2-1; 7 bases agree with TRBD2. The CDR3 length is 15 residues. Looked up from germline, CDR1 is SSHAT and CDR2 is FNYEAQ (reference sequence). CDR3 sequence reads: CASSPGRGSHNEQFF. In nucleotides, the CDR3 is TGTGCTAGCAGCCCTGGGCGCGGGAGTCACAATGAGCAGTTCTTC.

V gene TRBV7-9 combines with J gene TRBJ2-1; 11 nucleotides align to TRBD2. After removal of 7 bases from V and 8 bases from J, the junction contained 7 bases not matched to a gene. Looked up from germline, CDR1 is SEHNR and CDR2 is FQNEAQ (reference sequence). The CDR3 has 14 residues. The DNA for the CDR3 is TGTGCCAGCAAACTAGCGGGAGCCGGGGATGAGCAGTTCTTC. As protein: CASKLAGAGDEQFF.

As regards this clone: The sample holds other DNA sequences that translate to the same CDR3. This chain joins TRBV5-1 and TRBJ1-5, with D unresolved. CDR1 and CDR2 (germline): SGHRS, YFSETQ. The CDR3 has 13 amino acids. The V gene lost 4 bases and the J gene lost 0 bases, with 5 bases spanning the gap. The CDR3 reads CASSTDSNQPQHF. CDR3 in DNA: TGCGCCAGCAGCACAGATAGCAATCAGCCCCAGCATTTT.

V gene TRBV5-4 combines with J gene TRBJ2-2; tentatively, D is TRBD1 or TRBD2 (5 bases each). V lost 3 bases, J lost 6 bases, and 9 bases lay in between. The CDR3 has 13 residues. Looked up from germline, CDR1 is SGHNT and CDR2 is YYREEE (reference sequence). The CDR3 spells CASSSREPGELFF. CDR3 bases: TGTGCCAGCAGCTCCAGGGAGCCCGGGGAGCTGTTTTTT.

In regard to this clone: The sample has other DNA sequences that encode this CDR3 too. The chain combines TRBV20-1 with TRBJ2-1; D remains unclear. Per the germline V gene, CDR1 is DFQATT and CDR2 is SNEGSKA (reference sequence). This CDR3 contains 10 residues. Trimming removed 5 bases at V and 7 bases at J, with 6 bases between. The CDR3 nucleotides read TGCAGTGCTTTGGGGAATGAGCAGTTCTTC. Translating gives CSALGNEQFF.

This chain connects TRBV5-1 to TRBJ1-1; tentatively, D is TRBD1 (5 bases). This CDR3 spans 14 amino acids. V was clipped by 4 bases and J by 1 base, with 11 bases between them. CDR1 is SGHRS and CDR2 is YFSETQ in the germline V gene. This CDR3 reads CASSPPGPNTEAFF. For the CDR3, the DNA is TGCGCCAGCAGCCCTCCGGGACCGAACACTGAAGCTTTCTTT.

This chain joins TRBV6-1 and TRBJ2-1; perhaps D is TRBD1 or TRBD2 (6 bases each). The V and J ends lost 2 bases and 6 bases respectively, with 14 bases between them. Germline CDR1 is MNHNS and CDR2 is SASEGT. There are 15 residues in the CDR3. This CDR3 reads CASSEPLGGGNEQFF. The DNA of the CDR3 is TGTGCCAGCAGTGAACCGCTAGGAGGGGGCAATGAGCAGTTCTTC.